Listed below are T cell receptor beta chains from one sample, sequenced in a study of OX40 agonist ivuxolimab in advanced cancers. Generated by immunoSEQ multiplex PCR, the TCRdb table keeps only in-frame clones and is missing some. The table shows 72,000 or so clones, with around 90% occurring only once. Sequencing was performed on CD4+ or CD8+ T cells sorted from blood, taken in a trial of the OX40 agonist ivuxolimab. The source is an adult with an advanced solid tumor such as melanoma, head and neck, liver or kidney cancer. CDR3s include the opening cysteine and the closing phenylalanine or tryptophan. A D gene is named only where the DNA matches it firmly. A row's size may be missing; if present it is once, few, many or a size class.

TRBJ2-3 TRBV18 once . TGTGCCAGCTCACCACTGCTCCTATCGGGGGCGGATACGCAGTATTTT CASSPLLLSGADTQYF
TRBJ1-5 TRBV6-1 . . TGTGCCAGCAGTGAATCAGGGTCAGATCAGCCCCAGCATTTT CASSESGSDQPQHF
TRBJ2-3 TRBV12-1 . . TGTGCCAGCAGCCGGATCCTTCTCATGGGGGATACGCAGTATTTT CASSRILLMGDTQYF
TRBJ2-5 TRBV7-3 . . TGTGCCAGCAGCTTAGGGCAGGCGGGGACCCAGTACTTC CASSLGQAGTQYF
TRBJ1-1 TRBV18 few TRBD1 TGTGCCAGCTCACTAGACAGGGTGGTCACTGAAGCTTTCTTT CASSLDRVVTEAFF
TRBJ2-5 TRBV7-2 . . TGTGCCAGCAGCTTAGGGGTTGGTGCGGAGACCCAGTACTTC CASSLGVGAETQYF
TRBJ1-5 TRBV30 . . TGTGCCTGGACCAGGGCAGGAGAGTATAGCAATCAGCCCCAGCATTTT CAWTRAGEYSNQPQHF
TRBJ2-2 TRBV12-1 few . TGTGCCAGCAGCCTTGTGGTAAGCGGGGGGGGCCGCGACACCGGGGAGCTGTTTTTT CASSLVVSGGGRDTGELFF
TRBJ1-1 TRBV25-1 . . TGTGCCAGCAGCCGGGGGGAGAACACTGAAGCTTTCTTT CASSRGENTEAFF
TRBJ2-3 TRBV5-1 . . TGCGCCAGCAGCTTGCGCTCCCAGAGGACAGATACGCAGTATTTT CASSLRSQRTDTQYF
TRBJ1-1 TRBV6-1 . . TGTGCCAGCAGTGAAGACAGGCGGAACACTGAAGCTTTCTTT CASSEDRRNTEAFF
TRBJ2-3 TRBV7-6 few TRBD2 TGTGCCAGCAGCTCCTTAGCGGGAGCCCCAGATACGCAGTATTTT CASSSLAGAPDTQYF
TRBJ1-1 TRBV14 . TRBD1 TGTGCCAGCAGCCCGGGACAGGGGGCAAAAGCTTTCTTT CASSPGQGAKAFF
TRBJ2-1 TRBV6-1 . TRBD2 TGTGCCAGCAGTGATGTGACTAGCGGTTACAATGAGCAGTTCTTC CASSDVTSGYNEQFF
TRBJ1-2 TRBV5-4 . . TGTGCCAGCAGCTTGGATCCGGTAGGGGGAGGGCCGGGAGGCTACACCTTC CASSLDPVGGGPGGYTF
TRBJ2-7 TRBV28 . TRBD1 TGTGCCAGCAGTCTGGGACAGTACGAGCAGTACTTC CASSLGQYEQYF
TRBJ2-5 TRBV28 . TRBD1 TGTGCCAGCAGTTGGGCAGGGGGCAGCCAAGAGACCCAGTACTTC CASSWAGGSQETQYF
TRBJ2-7 TRBV6-5 . . TGTGCCAGCAGTCGGAGGAGGGACGAGCAGTACTTC CASSRRRDEQYF
TRBJ1-5 TRBV6-4 . TRBD1 TGTGCCAGAAAAGACAGGGGCAATCAGCCCCAGCATTTT CARKDRGNQPQHF
TRBJ1-2 TRBV9 . . TGTGCCAGCAGCGTAGATCGTTATGGCTACACCTTC CASSVDRYGYTF
TRBJ2-2 TRBV7-9 . . TGTGCCAGCAGCTTCCTCGGGACCGGGGAGCTGTTTTTT CASSFLGTGELFF
TRBJ2-5 TRBV5-4 . TRBD1 TGTGCCAGCAGCATTCCCGGACAGGCCGGCCAAGAGACCCAGTACTTC CASSIPGQAGQETQYF
TRBJ2-1 TRBV27 . . TGTGCCAGCAACAGGGCGGGAGAAGAGCAGTTCTTC CASNRAGEEQFF
TRBJ2-3 TRBV15 . . TGTGCCACCAGCAGATACACAGATACGCAGTATTTT CATSRYTDTQYF
TRBJ2-2 TRBV11-2 . . TGTGCCAGCAGCTTAGGCCGATTTGTACTTCACGGGGAGCTGTTTTTT CASSLGRFVLHGELFF
TRBJ2-3 TRBV28 . . TGTGCCAGCAGTTTAAATGGCGCAGATACGCAGTATTTT CASSLNGADTQYF
TRBJ2-4 TRBV28 . . TGTGCCAGCAGCCCTCGTAGCATTCAGTACTTC CASSPRSIQYF
TRBJ2-7 TRBV21-1 . . TGTGCCAGCAGTTACTCCGGGACAACGGAACCCCTCTCCTACGAGCAGTACTTC CASSYSGTTEPLSYEQYF
TRBJ1-2 TRBV6-6 . . TGTGCCAGCAGTTCTGTGAACTATGGCTACACCTTC CASSSVNYGYTF
TRBJ2-7 TRBV25-1 . . TGTGCCAGCAGTTCTTTTTACGAGCAGTACTTC CASSSFYEQYF
TRBJ2-7 TRBV5-6 . . TGTGCCAGCAGCATTATGGGGGAGTGGTGGGTAGAGCAGTACTTC CASSIMGEWWVEQYF
TRBJ1-5 TRBV4-1 . TRBD1 TGCGCCAGCAGACGCACAGGGGTTAGCAATCAGCCCCAGCATTTT CASRRTGVSNQPQHF
TRBJ2-5 TRBV7-8 . TRBD2 TGTGCCAGCAGCTTAGAGGTCGGGGGGGGCCAAGAGACCCAGTACTTC CASSLEVGGGQETQYF
TRBJ1-6 TRBV28 . . TGTGCCAGCAGTTTATCGAATTCACCCCTCCACTTT CASSLSNSPLHF
TRBJ2-7 TRBV18 . TRBD1 TGTGCCAGCTCACCGGCCTTCGGGGGACAGGGGGCTTACGAGCAGTACTTC CASSPAFGGQGAYEQYF
TRBJ1-6 TRBV10-3 . TRBD1 TGTGCCAGCAGTTACTCGTGGGACAGGGGGAATTCACCCCTCCACTTT CASSYSWDRGNSPLHF
TRBJ1-2 TRBV6-5 . TRBD1 TGTGCCAGCAGTCGGGACAGTACTAACTATGGCTACACCTTC CASSRDSTNYGYTF
TRBJ2-5 TRBV5-1 . TRBD1 TGCGCCAGCAGCTTGGGGACAGGTATACAAGGGACCCAGTACTTC CASSLGTGIQGTQYF
TRBJ2-2 TRBV9 . TRBD1 TGTGCCAGCAGCGTAGGGGACAGGGCCACCGGGGAGCTGTTTTTT CASSVGDRATGELFF
TRBJ2-7 TRBV6-6 . . TGTGCCAGCAGTTACTTGAGACAATCCTACGAGCAGTACTTC CASSYLRQSYEQYF
TRBJ2-7 TRBV5-5 few . TGTGCCAGCAGCTTGGAAAATACGGGGACGACTAAGGGAGAGCAGTACTTC CASSLENTGTTKGEQYF
TRBJ1-3 TRBV6-5 . . TGTGCCAGCAGTTACCAGCACTCTGGAAACACCATATATTTT CASSYQHSGNTIYF
TRBJ2-5 TRBV5-4 . . TGTGCCAGCGGGCGCGGGGAGACCCAGTACTTC CASGRGETQYF
TRBJ2-5 TRBV5-1 . TRBD2 TGCGCCAGCAGCCCAGCGGGACTAGCGGGGGACCAGTACTTC CASSPAGLAGDQYF
TRBJ2-5 TRBV5-1 . . TGCGCCAGCAGCTTGGTTGCGGGGCCCGGGGAGACCCAGTACTTC CASSLVAGPGETQYF
TRBJ1-1 TRBV6-1 . . TGTGCCAGCACCCCGGGACGGACGAACACTGAAGCTTTCTTT CASTPGRTNTEAFF
TRBJ2-6 TRBV30 . . TGTGCCTGGAACCGAGGACTCCACTCTGGGGCCAACGTCCTGACTTTC CAWNRGLHSGANVLTF
TRBJ1-1 TRBV7-3 once . TGTGCCAGCAGCTTAACGTCGGAAAACACTGAAGCTTTCTTT CASSLTSENTEAFF
TRBJ2-2 TRBV5-1 . TRBD1 TGCGCCAGCAGCTCGGGGGACAGGGGTGGCACCGGGGAGCTGTTTTTT CASSSGDRGGTGELFF
TRBJ1-2 TRBV28 . . TGTGCCAGCAGTCACGACACCCTCTCCGTTTCTAACTATGGCTACACCTTC CASSHDTLSVSNYGYTF
TRBJ2-7 TRBV19 once . TGTGCCAGTAGTATTAAGATTGACTTCCAATACGAGCAGTACTTC CASSIKIDFQYEQYF
TRBJ2-1 TRBV19 once TRBD2 TGTGCCAGTAGTATAGGTAGCGGGGGCTACAATGAGCAGTTCTTC CASSIGSGGYNEQFF